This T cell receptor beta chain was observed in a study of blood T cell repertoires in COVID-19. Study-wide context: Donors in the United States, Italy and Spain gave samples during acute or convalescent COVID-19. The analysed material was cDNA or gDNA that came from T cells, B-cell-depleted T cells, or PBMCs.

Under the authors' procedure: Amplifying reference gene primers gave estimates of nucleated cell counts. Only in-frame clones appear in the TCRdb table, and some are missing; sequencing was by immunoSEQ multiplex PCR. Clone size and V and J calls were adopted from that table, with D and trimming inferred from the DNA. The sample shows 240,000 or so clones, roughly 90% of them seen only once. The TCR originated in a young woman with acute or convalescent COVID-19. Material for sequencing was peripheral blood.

CDR3 amino acids: CASSLSDSGDEQYF. The CDR3 DNA is TGTGCCAGCAGTTTATCGGACTCAGGGGACGAGCAGTACTTC. The V call is TRBV27, the J call TRBJ2-7; perhaps TRBD1 as D (6 bases). The CDR3 extends over 14 amino acids. Germline loops: CDR1 MNHEY, CDR2 SMNVEV (reference sequence). V was cut by 0 bases and J by 5 bases, with 11 bases left in between.